The entry that follows covers one T cell receptor beta chain sequence. Its matching antigen is unknown. The sample originates from a study of cytomegalovirus exposure and HLA in healthy donors. Overall study results and limits: In a later analysis, HLA-associated TCR beta chains were more clonally expanded than equally common others. Later analysis demonstrated an association between a missense DCLRE1C variant and TCR beta V- and J-gene trimming.

A multiplex PCR was run with 60 Vbeta primers and 13 Jbeta primers. Only in-frame clones appear in the TCRdb table, and some are missing; sequencing was by immunoSEQ multiplex PCR. The table lists 90,000 to 100,000 clones, about two thirds of them singletons. The source material was PBMCs. This TCR was recovered from a man in his fifties or sixties in good health and CMV-seronegative.

The CDR3 DNA sequence: TGTGCCACCAGCAGAGACCCCGCCTCCGAGAATGAGCAGTTCTTC. It yields the protein CATSRDPASENEQFF. The V call is TRBV15, the J call TRBJ2-1, with D unresolved. This CDR3 spans 15 amino acids. Deletions cut 0 bases from V and 7 bases from J, with 13 bases between. CDR1 is LNHNV, CDR2 YYDKDF, per germline (reference sequence).